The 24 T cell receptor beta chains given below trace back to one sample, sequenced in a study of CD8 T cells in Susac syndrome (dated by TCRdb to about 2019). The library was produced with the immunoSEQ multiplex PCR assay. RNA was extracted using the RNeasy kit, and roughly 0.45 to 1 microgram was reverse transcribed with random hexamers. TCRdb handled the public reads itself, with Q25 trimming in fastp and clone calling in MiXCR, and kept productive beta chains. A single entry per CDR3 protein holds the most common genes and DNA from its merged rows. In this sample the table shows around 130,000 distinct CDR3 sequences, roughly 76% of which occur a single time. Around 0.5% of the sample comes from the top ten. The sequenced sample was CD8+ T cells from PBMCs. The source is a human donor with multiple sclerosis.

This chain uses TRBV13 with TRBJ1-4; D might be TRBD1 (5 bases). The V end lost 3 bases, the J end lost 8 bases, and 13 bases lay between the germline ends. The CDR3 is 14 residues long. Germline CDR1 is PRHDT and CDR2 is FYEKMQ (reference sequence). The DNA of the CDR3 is TGTGCCAGCAGCTTGGGGGTCTGGATGGAAAAACTGTTTTTT. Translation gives CASSLGVWMEKLFF.

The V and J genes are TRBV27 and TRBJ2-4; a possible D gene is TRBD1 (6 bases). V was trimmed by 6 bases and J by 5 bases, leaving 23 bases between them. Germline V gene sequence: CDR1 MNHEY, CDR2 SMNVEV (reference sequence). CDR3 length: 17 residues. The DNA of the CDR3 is TGTGCCAGCAGGACAGGTCCCGGGTCTAGCTTCCAAAACATTCAGTACTTC. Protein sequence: CASRTGPGSSFQNIQYF.

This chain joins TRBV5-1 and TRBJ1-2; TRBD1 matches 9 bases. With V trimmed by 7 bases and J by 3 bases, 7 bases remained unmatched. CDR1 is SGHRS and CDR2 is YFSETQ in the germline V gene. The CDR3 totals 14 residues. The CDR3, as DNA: TGCGCCAGCTCCGAGACAGGGGGGGACTATGGCTACACCTTC. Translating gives CASSETGGDYGYTF.

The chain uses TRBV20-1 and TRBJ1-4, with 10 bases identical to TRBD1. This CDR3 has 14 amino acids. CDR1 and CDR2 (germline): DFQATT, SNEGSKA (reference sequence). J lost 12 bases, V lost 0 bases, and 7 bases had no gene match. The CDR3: CSARDRDRGLELFF. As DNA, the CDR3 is TGCAGTGCTAGAGATCGGGACAGGGGACTAGAACTGTTTTTT.

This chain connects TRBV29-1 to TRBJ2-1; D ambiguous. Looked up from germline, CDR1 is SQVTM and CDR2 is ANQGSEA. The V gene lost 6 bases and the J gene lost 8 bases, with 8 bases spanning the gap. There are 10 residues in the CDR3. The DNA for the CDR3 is TGCAGCGTCCAAGAGTATGAGCAGTTCTTC. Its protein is CSVQEYEQFF.

The CDR3 DNA sequence: TGTGCCAGCGGTACATCGGGAGGTTACAATGAGCAGTTCTTC. It translates to CASGTSGGYNEQFF. V gene TRBV2 combines with J gene TRBJ2-1, with TRBD2 identical over 7 bases. Germline CDR1 is SNHLY and CDR2 is FYNNEI. The CDR3 contains 14 residues. Unmatched junction bases numbered 8, after V lost 8 bases and J lost 4 bases.

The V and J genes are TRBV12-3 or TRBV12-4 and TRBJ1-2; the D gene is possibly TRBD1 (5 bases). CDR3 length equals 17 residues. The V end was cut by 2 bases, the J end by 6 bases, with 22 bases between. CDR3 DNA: TGTGCCAGCAGTTTATTTTTCCAGGGTCATACGGATGATGGCTACACCTTC. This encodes CASSLFFQGHTDDGYTF.

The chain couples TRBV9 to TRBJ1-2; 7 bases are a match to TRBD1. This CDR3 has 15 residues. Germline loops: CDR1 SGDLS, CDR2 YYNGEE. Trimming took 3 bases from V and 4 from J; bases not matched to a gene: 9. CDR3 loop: CASSGGRGRSYGYTF. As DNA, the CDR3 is TGTGCCAGCAGCGGGGGTAGGGGGCGAAGCTATGGCTACACCTTC.

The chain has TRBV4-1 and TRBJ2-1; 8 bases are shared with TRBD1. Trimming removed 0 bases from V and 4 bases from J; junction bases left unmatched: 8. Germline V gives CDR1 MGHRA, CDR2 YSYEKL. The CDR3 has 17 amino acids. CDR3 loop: CASSQDIRTGLYNEQFF. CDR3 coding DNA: TGCGCCAGCAGCCAAGATATCCGGACAGGGCTGTACAATGAGCAGTTCTTC.

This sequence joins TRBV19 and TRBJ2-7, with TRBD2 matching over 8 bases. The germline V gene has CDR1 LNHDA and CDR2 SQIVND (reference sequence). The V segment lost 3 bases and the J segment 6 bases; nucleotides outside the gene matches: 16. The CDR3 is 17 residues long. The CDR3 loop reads CASSITGLEGDAREQYF. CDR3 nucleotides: TGTGCCAGTAGTATCACGGGACTAGAAGGTGACGCGCGCGAGCAGTACTTC.

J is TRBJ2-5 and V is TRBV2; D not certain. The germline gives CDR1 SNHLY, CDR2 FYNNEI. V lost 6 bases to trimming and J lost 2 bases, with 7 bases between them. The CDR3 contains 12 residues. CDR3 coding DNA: TGTGCCAGCAGGACCTATCAAGAGACCCAGTACTTC. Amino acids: CASRTYQETQYF.

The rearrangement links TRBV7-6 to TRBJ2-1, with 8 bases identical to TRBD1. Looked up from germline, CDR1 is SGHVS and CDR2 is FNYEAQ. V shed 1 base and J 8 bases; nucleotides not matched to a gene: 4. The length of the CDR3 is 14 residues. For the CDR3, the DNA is TGTGCCAGCAGCTTAGGGGGACAGGATTATGAGCAGTTCTTC. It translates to CASSLGGQDYEQFF.

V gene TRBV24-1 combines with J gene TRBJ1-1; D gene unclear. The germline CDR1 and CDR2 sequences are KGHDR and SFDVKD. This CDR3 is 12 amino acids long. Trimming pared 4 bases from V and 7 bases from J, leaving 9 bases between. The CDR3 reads CATSDWKGEAFF. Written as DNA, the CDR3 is TGTGCCACCAGTGACTGGAAAGGTGAAGCTTTCTTT.

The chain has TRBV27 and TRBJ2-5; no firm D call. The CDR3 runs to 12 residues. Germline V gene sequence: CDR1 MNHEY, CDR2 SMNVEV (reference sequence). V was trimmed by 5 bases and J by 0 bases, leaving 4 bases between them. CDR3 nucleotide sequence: TGTGCCAGCAGTCTCTACCAAGAGACCCAGTACTTC. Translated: CASSLYQETQYF.

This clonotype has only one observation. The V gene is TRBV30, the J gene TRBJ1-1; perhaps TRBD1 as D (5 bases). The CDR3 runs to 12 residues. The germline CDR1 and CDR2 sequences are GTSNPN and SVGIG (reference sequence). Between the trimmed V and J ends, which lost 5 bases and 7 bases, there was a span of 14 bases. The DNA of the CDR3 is TGTGCCTGGTGTCCCGGGGGGGGTGAAGCTTTCTTT. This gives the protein CAWCPGGGEAFF.

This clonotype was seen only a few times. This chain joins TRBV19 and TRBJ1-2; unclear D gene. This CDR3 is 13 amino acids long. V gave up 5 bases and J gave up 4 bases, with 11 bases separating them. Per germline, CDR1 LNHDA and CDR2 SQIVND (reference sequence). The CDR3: CASSPGSPYGYTF. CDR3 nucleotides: TGTGCCAGTAGTCCGGGGTCCCCCTATGGCTACACCTTC.

The DNA of the CDR3 is TGTGCCAGCAAGAGCGTCTTCGGGGGGGCGATAAACACTGAAGCTTTCTTT. Amino acid sequence: CASKSVFGGAINTEAFF. The gene calls are TRBV27 and TRBJ1-1; D might be TRBD1 (6 bases). CDR3 length: 17 residues. Germline values: CDR1 MNHEY, CDR2 SMNVEV (reference sequence). The V end lost 7 bases, the J end lost 2 bases, and 23 bases lay between the germline ends.

The CDR3 sequence: CASRETGADPAFF. CDR3 nucleotides: TGTGCCAGTAGGGAGACAGGGGCTGATCCGGCTTTCTTT. J is TRBJ1-1 and V is TRBV19, with 8 bases that match TRBD1. The ends lost 6 bases at V and 11 bases at J; junction bases unmatched: 11. The germline V gene has CDR1 LNHDA and CDR2 SQIVND (reference sequence). The CDR3 is 13 residues long. Full variable domain (missing parts from reference TRBV19 and TRBJ1-1): DGGITQSPKYLFRKEGQNVTLSCEQNLNHDAMYWYRQDPGQGLRLIYYSQIVNDFQKGDIAEGYSVSREKKESFPLTVTSAQKNPTAFYLCASRETGADPAFFGQGTRLTVV.

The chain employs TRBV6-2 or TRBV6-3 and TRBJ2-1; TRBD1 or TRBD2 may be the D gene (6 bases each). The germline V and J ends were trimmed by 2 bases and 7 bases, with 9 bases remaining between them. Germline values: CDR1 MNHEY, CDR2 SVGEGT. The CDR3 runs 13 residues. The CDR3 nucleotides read TGTGCCAGCAGTTACGGGGGGCAGAATGAGCAGTTCTTC. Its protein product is CASSYGGQNEQFF.

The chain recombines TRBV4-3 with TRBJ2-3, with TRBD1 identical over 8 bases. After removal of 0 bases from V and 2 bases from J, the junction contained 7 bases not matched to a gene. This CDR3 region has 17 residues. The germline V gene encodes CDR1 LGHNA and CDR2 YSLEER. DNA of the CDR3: TGCGCCAGCAGCCAAGATACAGGGGGGCCCCCCACAGATACGCAGTATTTT. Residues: CASSQDTGGPPTDTQYF.

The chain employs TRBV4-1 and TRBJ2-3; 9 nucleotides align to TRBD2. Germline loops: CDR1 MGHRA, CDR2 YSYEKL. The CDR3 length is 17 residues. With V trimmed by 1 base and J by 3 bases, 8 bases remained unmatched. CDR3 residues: CASSQANAGGRTDTQYF. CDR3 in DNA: TGCGCCAGCAGCCAAGCGAATGCGGGGGGGCGTACAGATACGCAGTATTTT.

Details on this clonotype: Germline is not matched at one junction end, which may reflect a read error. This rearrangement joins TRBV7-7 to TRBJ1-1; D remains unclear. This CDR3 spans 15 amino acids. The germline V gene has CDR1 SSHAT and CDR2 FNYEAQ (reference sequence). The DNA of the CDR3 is TGTGCTAGCAGCTTGTGGGAACACTGGAACACTGAAGCTTTCTTT. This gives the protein CASSLWEHWNTEAFF.

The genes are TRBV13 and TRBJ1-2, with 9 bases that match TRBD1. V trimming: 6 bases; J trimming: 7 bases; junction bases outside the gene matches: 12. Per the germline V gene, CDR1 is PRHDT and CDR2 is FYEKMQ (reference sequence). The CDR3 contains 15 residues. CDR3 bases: TGTGCCAGCAGTAGAACAGGGGGCGAGGGTGGTGGCTACACCTTC. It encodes CASSRTGGEGGGYTF.

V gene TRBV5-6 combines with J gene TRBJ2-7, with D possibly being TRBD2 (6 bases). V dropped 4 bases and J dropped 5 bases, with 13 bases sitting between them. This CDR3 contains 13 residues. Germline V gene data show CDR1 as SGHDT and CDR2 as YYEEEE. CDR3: CASSPPGGNEQYF. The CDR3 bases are TGTGCCAGCAGCCCCCCTGGGGGGAACGAGCAGTACTTC. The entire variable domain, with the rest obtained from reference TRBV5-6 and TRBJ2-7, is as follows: DAGVTQSPTHLIKTRGQQVTLRCSPKSGHDTVSWYQQALGQGPQFIFQYYEEEERQRGNFPDRFSGHQFPNYSSELNVNALLLGDSALYLCASSPPGGNEQYFGPGTRLTVT.